A selection of T cell receptor beta chains follows, all from one sample in a study of T cell clones after liver transplantation. Repertoires were generated with immunoSEQ multiplex PCR, while TCRdb's copy carries only in-frame clones and drops some. This table has tens of thousands of clones, roughly 90% appearing once. The material sequenced was CD4+ T cells from blood, taken before liver transplant. Receptors originate from a human donor who received a liver transplant. Each CDR3 is given with its conserved first and last residue. D genes are given only for firm matches. Expanded clones get a size class; other rows say once, few or many, or leave the size out.

V gene: TRBV12-5
D gene: NA
clone size: NA
J gene: TRBJ1-5
CDR3 protein: CASGLGAANQPQHF
CDR3 DNA: TGTGCTAGTGGTCTCGGGGCAGCCAATCAGCCCCAGCATTTT

V gene: TRBV27
D gene: NA
clone size: NA
J gene: TRBJ2-3
CDR3 protein: CASSFRGTDTQYF
CDR3 DNA: TGTGCCAGCAGTTTTCGAGGAACAGATACGCAGTATTTT

V gene: TRBV29-1
D gene: NA
clone size: NA
J gene: TRBJ2-7
CDR3 protein: CSVSGLYEQYF
CDR3 DNA: TGCAGCGTTTCGGGGCTATACGAGCAGTACTTC

V gene: TRBV15
D gene: NA
clone size: NA
J gene: TRBJ2-7
CDR3 protein: CATSRVGSGPYEQYF
CDR3 DNA: TGTGCCACCAGCAGAGTAGGGAGCGGGCCCTACGAGCAGTACTTC

V gene: TRBV5-1
D gene: TRBD2
clone size: NA
J gene: TRBJ2-1
CDR3 protein: CASSYTSGRLTYNEQFF
CDR3 DNA: TGCGCCAGCAGCTATACTAGCGGGAGACTTACCTACAATGAGCAGTTCTTC

V gene: TRBV6-1
D gene: TRBD1
clone size: NA
J gene: TRBJ1-1
CDR3 protein: CASSEFARGFLNTEAFF
CDR3 DNA: TGTGCCAGCAGTGAATTCGCCAGGGGGTTTCTGAACACTGAAGCTTTCTTT

V gene: TRBV27
D gene: NA
clone size: NA
J gene: TRBJ1-2
CDR3 protein: CASSILGADGYTF
CDR3 DNA: TGTGCCAGCAGTATACTGGGGGCGGATGGCTACACCTTC

V gene: TRBV25-1
D gene: TRBD2
clone size: NA
J gene: TRBJ2-1
CDR3 protein: CAIGTSGSRYNEQFF
CDR3 DNA: TGTGCCATCGGGACTAGCGGGAGCCGATACAATGAGCAGTTCTTC

V gene: TRBV11-2
D gene: NA
clone size: NA
J gene: TRBJ2-7
CDR3 protein: CASSLDLNSNYEQYF
CDR3 DNA: TGTGCCAGCAGCTTAGATCTGAACAGCAACTACGAGCAGTACTTC

V gene: TRBV11-3
D gene: NA
clone size: NA
J gene: TRBJ2-1
CDR3 protein: CASSGLTNEQFF
CDR3 DNA: TGTGCCAGCAGCGGACTTACTAATGAGCAGTTCTTC

V gene: TRBV10-2
D gene: NA
clone size: NA
J gene: TRBJ1-1
CDR3 protein: CASSERQMNTEAFF
CDR3 DNA: TGCGCCAGCAGTGAAAGACAGATGAACACTGAAGCTTTCTTT

V gene: TRBV7-9
D gene: NA
clone size: NA
J gene: TRBJ2-3
CDR3 protein: CASSLVTSTDTQYF
CDR3 DNA: TGTGCCAGCAGCTTAGTGACTAGCACAGATACGCAGTATTTT

V gene: TRBV19
D gene: NA
clone size: NA
J gene: TRBJ2-7
CDR3 protein: CASSPTGNSAEQYF
CDR3 DNA: TGTGCCAGTAGTCCTACCGGGAACAGCGCCGAGCAGTACTTC

V gene: TRBV5-1
D gene: NA
clone size: NA
J gene: TRBJ1-1
CDR3 protein: CASRRGRENTEAFF
CDR3 DNA: TGCGCCAGCAGAAGAGGACGGGAGAACACTGAAGCTTTCTTT

V gene: TRBV18
D gene: NA
clone size: NA
J gene: TRBJ2-7
CDR3 protein: CASSPRQTSYEQYF
CDR3 DNA: TGTGCCAGCTCACCACGACAGACCTCCTACGAGCAGTACTTC

V gene: TRBV11-2
D gene: NA
clone size: NA
J gene: TRBJ2-1
CDR3 protein: CASSKRPYNEQFF
CDR3 DNA: TGTGCCAGCAGCAAACGACCCTACAATGAGCAGTTCTTC

V gene: TRBV5-4
D gene: NA
clone size: NA
J gene: TRBJ2-6
CDR3 protein: CASSPGRSGGANVLTF
CDR3 DNA: TGTGCCAGCAGCCCCGGACGATCGGGAGGGGCCAACGTCCTGACTTTC

V gene: TRBV20-1
D gene: NA
clone size: few
J gene: TRBJ2-1
CDR3 protein: CSARGGTEQFF
CDR3 DNA: TGCAGTGCTAGGGGGGGGACAGAGCAGTTCTTC

V gene: TRBV7-9
D gene: TRBD1
clone size: NA
J gene: TRBJ2-5
CDR3 protein: CASSQWDRVRETQYF
CDR3 DNA: TGTGCCAGCAGCCAATGGGACAGGGTCAGAGAGACCCAGTACTTC

V gene: TRBV29-1
D gene: NA
clone size: NA
J gene: TRBJ1-1
CDR3 protein: CSVDGTEAFF
CDR3 DNA: TGCAGCGTTGACGGCACTGAAGCTTTCTTT

V gene: TRBV7-2
D gene: NA
clone size: NA
J gene: TRBJ2-7
CDR3 protein: CASSLASDGYEQYF
CDR3 DNA: TGTGCCAGCAGCTTAGCTAGCGACGGATACGAGCAGTACTTC

V gene: TRBV5-1
D gene: NA
clone size: NA
J gene: TRBJ2-1
CDR3 protein: CASSLGLDNEQFF
CDR3 DNA: TGCGCCAGCAGCTTGGGTCTAGACAATGAGCAGTTCTTC

V gene: TRBV30
D gene: NA
clone size: NA
J gene: TRBJ2-7
CDR3 protein: CAWMSLPGSYEQYF
CDR3 DNA: TGTGCCTGGATGAGCCTCCCTGGCTCCTACGAGCAGTACTTC

V gene: TRBV18
D gene: NA
clone size: medium-sized
J gene: TRBJ1-5
CDR3 protein: CASSPDGSNQPQHF
CDR3 DNA: TGTGCCAGCTCACCCGATGGTAGCAATCAGCCCCAGCATTTT

V gene: TRBV5-1
D gene: TRBD1
clone size: few
J gene: TRBJ2-1
CDR3 protein: CASSSGQGAYNEQFF
CDR3 DNA: TGCGCCAGCAGCTCTGGGCAGGGGGCCTACAATGAGCAGTTCTTC

V gene: TRBV14
D gene: TRBD2
clone size: NA
J gene: TRBJ2-7
CDR3 protein: CASSQDRLAGGDEQYF
CDR3 DNA: TGTGCCAGCAGCCAAGATAGACTAGCGGGAGGCGACGAGCAGTACTTC

V gene: TRBV11-3
D gene: NA
clone size: NA
J gene: TRBJ2-5
CDR3 protein: CASSPGSSTQETQYF
CDR3 DNA: TGTGCCAGCAGCCCAGGGAGCTCGACACAAGAGACCCAGTACTTC

V gene: TRBV5-1
D gene: NA
clone size: once
J gene: TRBJ2-2
CDR3 protein: CASKTGLKNTGELFF
CDR3 DNA: TGCGCCAGCAAAACAGGGCTAAAGAACACCGGGGAGCTGTTTTTT

V gene: TRBV28
D gene: NA
clone size: NA
J gene: TRBJ1-1
CDR3 protein: CASSFVGTEAFF
CDR3 DNA: TGTGCCAGCAGTTTTGTAGGCACTGAAGCTTTCTTT

V gene: TRBV10-1
D gene: NA
clone size: NA
J gene: TRBJ2-5
CDR3 protein: CASSESTEETQYF
CDR3 DNA: TGCGCCAGCAGTGAGTCAACAGAAGAGACCCAGTACTTC

V gene: TRBV29-1
D gene: NA
clone size: NA
J gene: TRBJ2-1
CDR3 protein: CSVERGNEQFF
CDR3 DNA: TGCAGCGTTGAAAGGGGGAATGAGCAGTTCTTC

V gene: TRBV5-8
D gene: NA
clone size: few
J gene: TRBJ2-3
CDR3 protein: CASSLKGGGTGTDTQYF
CDR3 DNA: TGTGCCAGCAGCCTCAAAGGGGGGGGGACCGGCACAGATACGCAGTATTTT

V gene: TRBV2
D gene: TRBD2
clone size: NA
J gene: TRBJ2-3
CDR3 protein: CASSVTSRTDTQYF
CDR3 DNA: TGTGCCAGCAGTGTGACTAGCAGGACAGATACGCAGTATTTT

V gene: TRBV11-3
D gene: NA
clone size: NA
J gene: TRBJ1-3
CDR3 protein: CASSPGGSGNTIYF
CDR3 DNA: TGTGCCAGCAGCCCGGGGGGCTCTGGAAACACCATATATTTT

V gene: TRBV9
D gene: NA
clone size: NA
J gene: TRBJ2-1
CDR3 protein: CASSLSGSYNEQFF
CDR3 DNA: TGTGCCAGCAGCCTTAGCGGTTCCTACAATGAGCAGTTCTTC

V gene: TRBV5-1
D gene: NA
clone size: NA
J gene: TRBJ1-1
CDR3 protein: CASSPIESTEAFF
CDR3 DNA: TGCGCCAGCAGTCCGATAGAAAGCACTGAAGCTTTCTTT

V gene: TRBV5-1
D gene: NA
clone size: NA
J gene: TRBJ1-5
CDR3 protein: CASSLAGHPNQPQHF
CDR3 DNA: TGCGCCAGCAGCTTGGCGGGGCACCCCAATCAGCCCCAGCATTTT

V gene: TRBV2
D gene: NA
clone size: NA
J gene: TRBJ2-7
CDR3 protein: CASRVGVYEQYF
CDR3 DNA: TGTGCCAGCCGCGTCGGGGTCTACGAGCAGTACTTC

V gene: TRBV27
D gene: NA
clone size: once
J gene: TRBJ2-2
CDR3 protein: CASSSPGVSTGELFF
CDR3 DNA: TGTGCCAGCAGTTCCCCAGGGGTCTCCACCGGGGAGCTGTTTTTT

V gene: TRBV6-1
D gene: NA
clone size: NA
J gene: TRBJ2-5
CDR3 protein: CASSNPSGTQYF
CDR3 DNA: TGTGCCAGCAGCAACCCGAGTGGGACCCAGTACTTC

V gene: TRBV11-3
D gene: TRBD2
clone size: NA
J gene: TRBJ2-1
CDR3 protein: CASRSLAGEWDNEQFF
CDR3 DNA: TGTGCCAGCAGGTCTCTAGCGGGAGAGTGGGACAATGAGCAGTTCTTC

V gene: TRBV2
D gene: TRBD2
clone size: NA
J gene: TRBJ2-2
CDR3 protein: CASRRLAGPTGELFF
CDR3 DNA: TGTGCCAGCAGGCGACTAGCGGGACCTACCGGGGAGCTGTTTTTT

V gene: TRBV6-6
D gene: TRBD1
clone size: NA
J gene: TRBJ1-1
CDR3 protein: CASKDTGQGDTEAFF
CDR3 DNA: TGTGCCAGCAAAGACACGGGACAGGGGGACACTGAAGCTTTCTTT